This note documents a single T cell receptor beta chain sequence. Its antigen is undetermined. The CDR3 has 12 residues. V shed 5 bases and J shed 4 bases, with 8 bases lying between them. Germline V gene data show CDR1 as MGHDK and CDR2 as SYGVNS. This sample is part of a study of STAT5B mutations in CD4+ large granular lymphocyte leukemia. Study results and limitations: CD4-sorted patient repertoires seemed more clonal than healthy CD4+ repertoires. Top patient clones used TRBV06 genes more often: 8/27 versus 2/35 in controls.

Profiled with immunoSEQ multiplex PCR; TCRdb holds only in-frame clones, not every one. The repertoire includes 38,000 or so clones, roughly 85% of them detected once, and roughly 1.2% sits in the top ten. The TCR comes from a human donor in good health. Sequenced sample: CD4+ T cells from blood buffy coats. The chain carries TRBV25-1 and TRBJ1-1; D gene uncertain. In nucleotides, the CDR3 is TGTGCCAGCAGTACCGTCCCCACTGAAGCTTTCTTT. Translating gives CASSTVPTEAFF. Filled out from reference TRBV25-1 and TRBJ1-1, the complete variable domain reads EADIYQTPRYLVIGTGKKITLECSQTMGHDKMYWYQQDPGMELHLIHYSYGVNSTEKGDLSSESTVSRIRTEHFPLTLESARPSHTSQYLCASSTVPTEAFFGQGTRLTVV.